A selection of T cell receptor beta chains follows, all from one sample in a study of T cells in tuberculosis. Measured with immunoSEQ multiplex PCR; TCRdb has only the in-frame clones, and not every one. The table includes about 34,000 clones, more than 85% detected once. This sample comprised PBMCs, obtained at tuberculosis diagnosis. These receptor sequences come from an adult with tuberculosis. Both conserved end residues are part of each CDR3. The D gene is left open where the match is weak. Expanded clones are given a class, and other clones once, few, many or no size at all.

D gene: NA; J gene: TRBJ2-5; V gene: TRBV6-5; clone size: NA; CDR3 DNA: TGTGCCAGCAGTTACGGTGGGCGGGGGCCTGAGACCCAGTACTTC; CDR3 protein: CASSYGGRGPETQYF
D gene: TRBD1; J gene: TRBJ1-3; V gene: TRBV7-2; clone size: NA; CDR3 DNA: TGTGCCAGCAGCTCCCGGACAGGGACGGGAAACACCATATATTTT; CDR3 protein: CASSSRTGTGNTIYF
D gene: TRBD2; J gene: TRBJ2-1; V gene: TRBV10-1; clone size: NA; CDR3 DNA: TGCGCCAGCAGTTTAGCGGGGGGGAGGTACAATGAGCAGTTCTTC; CDR3 protein: CASSLAGGRYNEQFF
D gene: NA; J gene: TRBJ2-2; V gene: TRBV28; clone size: NA; CDR3 DNA: TGTGCCAGCAGGGGAGGCACTAGCACCGGGGAGCTGTTTTTT; CDR3 protein: CASRGGTSTGELFF
D gene: TRBD1; J gene: TRBJ1-2; V gene: TRBV6-5; clone size: NA; CDR3 DNA: TGTGCCAGCAGTTACTCGCGGACAGGGGGCGGGTATGGCTACACCTTC; CDR3 protein: CASSYSRTGGGYGYTF
D gene: TRBD2; J gene: TRBJ2-1; V gene: TRBV19; clone size: NA; CDR3 DNA: TGTGCCAGTAGTATTAGCGGGGGTTTTCCCCAGTTCTTC; CDR3 protein: CASSISGGFPQFF
D gene: TRBD1; J gene: TRBJ2-1; V gene: TRBV6-6; clone size: once; CDR3 DNA: TGTGCCAGCAGTTACCAGACAGGGTCCGCAGAAAAGTGGCAGTTCTTC; CDR3 protein: CASSYQTGSAEKWQFF
D gene: NA; J gene: TRBJ2-7; V gene: TRBV30; clone size: NA; CDR3 DNA: TGTGCCGGGACCGGAGGGGGGGCAGGGGTAAAACAGTACTTC; CDR3 protein: CAGTGGGAGVKQYF
D gene: TRBD1; J gene: TRBJ1-6; V gene: TRBV19; clone size: NA; CDR3 DNA: TGTGCCAGTAGTTCCCCCCCGGGACAGTTCAATTCACCCCTCCACTTT; CDR3 protein: CASSSPPGQFNSPLHF
D gene: TRBD1; J gene: TRBJ1-2; V gene: TRBV5-4; clone size: NA; CDR3 DNA: TGTGCCAGCAGCCAGGACAGGGCCTTAGACTATGGCTACACCTTC; CDR3 protein: CASSQDRALDYGYTF
D gene: NA; J gene: TRBJ1-3; V gene: TRBV18; clone size: NA; CDR3 DNA: TGTGCCAGCTCACCTCCCCGCAGTCACAACTCTGGAAACACCATATATTTT; CDR3 protein: CASSPPRSHNSGNTIYF
D gene: NA; J gene: TRBJ2-7; V gene: TRBV7-6; clone size: NA; CDR3 DNA: TGTGCCAGCAGCGCGCAACAGGGTTTCGCCTACGAGCAGTACTTC; CDR3 protein: CASSAQQGFAYEQYF
D gene: TRBD1; J gene: TRBJ2-7; V gene: TRBV30; clone size: NA; CDR3 DNA: TGTGCCTGGAGAATCGGGCAGGGGGCACTTGAGCAGTACTTC; CDR3 protein: CAWRIGQGALEQYF
D gene: NA; J gene: TRBJ1-4; V gene: TRBV11-2; clone size: NA; CDR3 DNA: TGTGCCAGCAGCTTAGGGGTGAGAGGGGAAAAACTGTTTTTT; CDR3 protein: CASSLGVRGEKLFF
D gene: TRBD1; J gene: TRBJ1-2; V gene: TRBV7-8; clone size: NA; CDR3 DNA: TGTGCCAGCAGCTTAGCCCGGGACAGGGGAAGGGCCTATGGCTACACCTTC; CDR3 protein: CASSLARDRGRAYGYTF
D gene: TRBD1; J gene: TRBJ1-1; V gene: TRBV5-1; clone size: NA; CDR3 DNA: TGCGCCAGCAGCTTGGCAGGGGGTTACACTGAAGCTTTCTTT; CDR3 protein: CASSLAGGYTEAFF
D gene: TRBD2; J gene: TRBJ2-1; V gene: TRBV7-8; clone size: NA; CDR3 DNA: TGTGCCAGCAGCTTAGCGCGGGGAGCGGGGGGGCCCGATGAGCAGTTCTTC; CDR3 protein: CASSLARGAGGPDEQFF
D gene: NA; J gene: TRBJ1-5; V gene: TRBV15; clone size: NA; CDR3 DNA: TGTGCCACCAGCAGTCGGCAGGGACAATTCCGGCTAGGCAATCAGCCCCAGCATTTT; CDR3 protein: CATSSRQGQFRLGNQPQHF
D gene: TRBD2; J gene: TRBJ2-5; V gene: TRBV7-2; clone size: NA; CDR3 DNA: TGTGCCAGCAGCTTAGTTCTAGCGGGGGGGCCAGAGACCCAGTACTTC; CDR3 protein: CASSLVLAGGPETQYF
D gene: NA; J gene: TRBJ1-2; V gene: TRBV6-1; clone size: NA; CDR3 DNA: TGTGCCAGCAGACAGGCCGAGGCTAGTGGCTACACCTTC; CDR3 protein: CASRQAEASGYTF
D gene: TRBD1; J gene: TRBJ1-5; V gene: TRBV2; clone size: NA; CDR3 DNA: TGTGCCAGCAGTGAAGGGGGACAGAGATTGGTGGGGAATCAGCCCCAGCATTTT; CDR3 protein: CASSEGGQRLVGNQPQHF
D gene: TRBD1; J gene: TRBJ2-1; V gene: TRBV7-3; clone size: NA; CDR3 DNA: TGTGCCAGCAGTTCGACAGGGGGGGTCAACAATGAGCAGTTCTTC; CDR3 protein: CASSSTGGVNNEQFF
D gene: TRBD2; J gene: TRBJ2-1; V gene: TRBV13; clone size: NA; CDR3 DNA: TGTGCCAGCAGCTTCGCAGCGGGGGCAGACAATGAGCAGTTCTTC; CDR3 protein: CASSFAAGADNEQFF
D gene: TRBD1; J gene: TRBJ1-3; V gene: TRBV11-1; clone size: NA; CDR3 DNA: TGTGCCAGCAGCGTGGGACAGCTGATCTCTGGAAACACCATATATTTT; CDR3 protein: CASSVGQLISGNTIYF